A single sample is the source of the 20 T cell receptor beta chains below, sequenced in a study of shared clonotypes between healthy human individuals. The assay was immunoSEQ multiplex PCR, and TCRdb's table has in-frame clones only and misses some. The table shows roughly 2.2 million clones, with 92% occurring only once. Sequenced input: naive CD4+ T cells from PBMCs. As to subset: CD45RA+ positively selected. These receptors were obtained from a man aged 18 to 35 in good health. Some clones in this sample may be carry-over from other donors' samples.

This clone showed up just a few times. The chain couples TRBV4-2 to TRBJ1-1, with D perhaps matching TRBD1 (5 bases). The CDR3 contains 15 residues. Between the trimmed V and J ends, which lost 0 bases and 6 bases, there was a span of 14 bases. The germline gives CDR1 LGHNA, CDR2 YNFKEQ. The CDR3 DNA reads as TGTGCCAGCAGCCAAGATCGAGGTAGAGGGGCTGAAGCTTTCTTT. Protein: CASSQDRGRGAEAFF.

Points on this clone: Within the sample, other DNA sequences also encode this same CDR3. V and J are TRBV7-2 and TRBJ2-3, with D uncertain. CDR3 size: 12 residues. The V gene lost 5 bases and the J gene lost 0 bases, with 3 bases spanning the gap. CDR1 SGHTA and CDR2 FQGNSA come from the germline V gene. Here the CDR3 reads CASSRSTDTQYF. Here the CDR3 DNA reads TGTGCCAGCAGCCGTAGCACAGATACGCAGTATTTT.

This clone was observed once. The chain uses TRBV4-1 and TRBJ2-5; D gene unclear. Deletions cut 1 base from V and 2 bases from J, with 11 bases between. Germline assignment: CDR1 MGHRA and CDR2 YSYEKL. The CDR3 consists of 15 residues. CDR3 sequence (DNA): TGCGCCAGCAGCCAAGTTGTCAGCCGACAAGAGACCCAGTACTTC. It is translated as CASSQVVSRQETQYF.

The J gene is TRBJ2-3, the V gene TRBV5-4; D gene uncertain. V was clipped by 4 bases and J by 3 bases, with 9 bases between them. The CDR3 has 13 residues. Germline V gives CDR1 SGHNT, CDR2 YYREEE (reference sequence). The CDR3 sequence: CASSVIRTDTQYF. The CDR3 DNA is TGTGCCAGCAGCGTCATAAGGACAGATACGCAGTATTTT.

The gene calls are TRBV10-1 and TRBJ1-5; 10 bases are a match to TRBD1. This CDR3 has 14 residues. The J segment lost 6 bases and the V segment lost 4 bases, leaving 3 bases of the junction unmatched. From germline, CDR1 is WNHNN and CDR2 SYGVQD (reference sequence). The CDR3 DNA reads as TGCGCCAGCAGTGGACAGGGGGCTGGTCAGCCCCAGCATTTT. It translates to CASSGQGAGQPQHF.

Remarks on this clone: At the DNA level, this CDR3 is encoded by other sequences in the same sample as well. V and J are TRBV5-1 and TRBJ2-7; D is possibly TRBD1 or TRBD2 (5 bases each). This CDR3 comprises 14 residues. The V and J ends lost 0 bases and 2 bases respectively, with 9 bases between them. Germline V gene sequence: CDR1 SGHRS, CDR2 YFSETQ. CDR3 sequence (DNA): TGCGCCAGCAGCTTGGGGGACGGAACCTACGAGCAGTACTTC. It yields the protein CASSLGDGTYEQYF.

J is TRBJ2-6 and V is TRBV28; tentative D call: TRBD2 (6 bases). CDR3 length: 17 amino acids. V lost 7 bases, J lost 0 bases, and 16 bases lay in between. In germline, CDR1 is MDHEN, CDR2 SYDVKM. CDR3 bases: TGTGCCAGCACGGGGGAAGTCCGGCCCTCTGGGGCCAACGTCCTGACTTTC. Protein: CASTGEVRPSGANVLTF.

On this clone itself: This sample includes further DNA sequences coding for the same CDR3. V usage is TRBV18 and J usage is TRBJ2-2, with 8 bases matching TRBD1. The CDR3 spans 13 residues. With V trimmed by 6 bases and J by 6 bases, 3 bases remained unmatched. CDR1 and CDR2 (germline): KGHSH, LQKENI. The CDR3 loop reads CASSSTGAGELFF. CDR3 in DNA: TGTGCCAGCTCGTCGACAGGGGCCGGGGAGCTGTTTTTT.

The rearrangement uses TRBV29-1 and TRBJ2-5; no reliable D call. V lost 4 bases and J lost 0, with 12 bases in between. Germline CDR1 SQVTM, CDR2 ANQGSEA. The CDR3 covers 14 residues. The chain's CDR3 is CSVVSTQNQETQYF. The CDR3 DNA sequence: TGCAGCGTTGTGAGCACCCAGAACCAAGAGACCCAGTACTTC. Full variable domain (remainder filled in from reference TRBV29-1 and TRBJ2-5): SAVISQKPSRDICQRGTSLTIQCQVDSQVTMMFWYRQQPGQSLTLIATANQGSEATYESGFVIDKFPISRPNLTFSTLTVSNMSPEDSSIYLCSVVSTQNQETQYFGPGTRLLVL.

The CDR3 DNA is TGTGCCAGCAGTGTCCGACTCCGTGGCGGCACTGAAGCTTTCTTT. This encodes CASSVRLRGGTEAFF. The chain combines TRBV2 with TRBJ1-1; D ambiguous. Germline assignment: CDR1 SNHLY and CDR2 FYNNEI. The length of the CDR3 is 15 residues. V lost 4 bases and J 4 bases, leaving 16 bases between the germline ends.

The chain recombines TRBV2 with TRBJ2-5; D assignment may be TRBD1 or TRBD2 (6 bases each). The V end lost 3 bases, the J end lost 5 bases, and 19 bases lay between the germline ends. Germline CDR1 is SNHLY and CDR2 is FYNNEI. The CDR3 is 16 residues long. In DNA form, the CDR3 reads TGTGCCAGCAGTGAGAGGGGGGTGGCGGTTTGGGAGACCCAGTACTTC. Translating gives CASSERGVAVWETQYF.

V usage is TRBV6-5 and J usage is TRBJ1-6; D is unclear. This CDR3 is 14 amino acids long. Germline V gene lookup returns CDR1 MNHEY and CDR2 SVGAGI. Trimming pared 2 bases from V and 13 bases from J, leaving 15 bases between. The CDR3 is CASSYRGGFSPLHF. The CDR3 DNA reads TGTGCCAGCAGTTACCGGGGTGGTTTTTCTCCCCTCCACTTT.

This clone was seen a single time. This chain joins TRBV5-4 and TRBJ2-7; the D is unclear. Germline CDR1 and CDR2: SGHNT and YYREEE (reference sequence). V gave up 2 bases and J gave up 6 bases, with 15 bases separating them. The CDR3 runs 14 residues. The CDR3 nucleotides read TGTGCCAGCAGCTTCCGGGCCACCACCCTCGAGCAGTACTTC. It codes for CASSFRATTLEQYF.

CDR3 protein: CASSGGLAGYTGELFF. Here the CDR3 DNA reads TGTGCCAGCAGCGGGGGACTAGCGGGATACACCGGGGAGCTGTTTTTT. The gene calls are TRBV7-6 and TRBJ2-2; 13 nucleotides line up with TRBD2. V shed 5 bases, J shed 3 bases, and the junction held 3 bases outside the gene matches. The length of the CDR3 is 16 residues. Germline values: CDR1 SGHVS, CDR2 FNYEAQ.

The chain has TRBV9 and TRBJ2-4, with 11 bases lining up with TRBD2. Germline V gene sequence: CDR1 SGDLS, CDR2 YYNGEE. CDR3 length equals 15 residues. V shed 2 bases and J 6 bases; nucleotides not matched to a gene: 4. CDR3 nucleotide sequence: TGTGCCAGCAGCGTCGGAGGGACTAGCGGAAACATTCAGTACTTC. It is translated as CASSVGGTSGNIQYF.

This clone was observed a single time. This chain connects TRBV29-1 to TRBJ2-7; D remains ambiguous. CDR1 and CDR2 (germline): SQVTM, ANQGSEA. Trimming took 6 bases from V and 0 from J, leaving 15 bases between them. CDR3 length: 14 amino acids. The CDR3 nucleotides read TGCAGCGTGGCACATTCGTTAAGCTCCTACGAGCAGTACTTC. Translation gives CSVAHSLSSYEQYF.

CDR3 sequence reads: CASSLAPYRDYEQYF. As DNA, the CDR3 is TGTGCCAGCAGCTTAGCGCCGTACAGGGACTACGAGCAGTACTTC. The J gene is TRBJ2-7, the V gene TRBV7-2, with D possibly matching TRBD1 (6 bases). V was cut by 0 bases and J by 3 bases, with 12 bases left in between. The CDR3 length is 15 residues. Germline CDR1 and CDR2: SGHTA and FQGNSA.

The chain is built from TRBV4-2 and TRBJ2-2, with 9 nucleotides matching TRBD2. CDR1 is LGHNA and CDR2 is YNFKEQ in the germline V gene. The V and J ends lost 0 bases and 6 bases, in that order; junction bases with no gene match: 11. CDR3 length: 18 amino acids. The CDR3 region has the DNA TGTGCCAGCAGCCAAGATTCGGTCTTAGCGGGAGTTTCCGGGGAGCTGTTTTTT. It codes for CASSQDSVLAGVSGELFF.

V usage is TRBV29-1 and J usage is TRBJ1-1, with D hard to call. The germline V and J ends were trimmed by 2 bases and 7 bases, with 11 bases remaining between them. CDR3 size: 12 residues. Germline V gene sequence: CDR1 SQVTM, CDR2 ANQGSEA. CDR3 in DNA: TGCAGCGTTGAACACCGGGATGGTGAAGCTTTCTTT. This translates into CSVEHRDGEAFF. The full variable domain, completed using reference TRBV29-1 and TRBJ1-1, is SAVISQKPSRDICQRGTSLTIQCQVDSQVTMMFWYRQQPGQSLTLIATANQGSEATYESGFVIDKFPISRPNLTFSTLTVSNMSPEDSSIYLCSVEHRDGEAFFGQGTRLTVV.

This chain's CDR3 is CASSYAQGNSNQPQHF. For the CDR3, the DNA is TGTGCCAGCAGTTACGCACAGGGCAATAGCAATCAGCCCCAGCATTTT. The chain links TRBV6-6 to TRBJ1-5, with D possibly TRBD1 on 6 matching bases. V lost 2 bases to trimming and J lost 0 bases, with 11 bases between them. The CDR3 has 16 amino acids. CDR1 and CDR2 from the germline V gene are MNHNY and SVGAGI (reference sequence).